This paragraph reports one TCR beta chain. The data belong to a study of technical replicates of blood from a handful of donors. The data were produced by immunoSEQ multiplex PCR, yet TCRdb's version contains in-frame clones alone and is incomplete. The sample has about 90,000 clones; 85% to 95% are singletons. The V gene lost 6 bases and the J gene lost 3 bases, with 12 bases spanning the gap. This CDR3 is 13 amino acids long. Germline CDR1 and CDR2: MNHNS and SASEGT. The sequencing input was T cells isolated from PBMCs. This TCR was recovered from a human donor in good health. The chain uses TRBV6-1 and TRBJ2-7; possible D gene TRBD1, 5 bases. CDR3 sequence reads: CASRDGHNYEQYF. The CDR3 region has the DNA TGTGCCAGCAGGGACGGACACAACTACGAGCAGTACTTC.